This TCR beta chain was recorded in a study of identical twins. Study results and limitations: Those out-of-frame alpha sequences shared by twins showed an excess of low generation probability. Carriage of fewer insertions was seen in abundant cord blood beta clonotypes, whereas memory repertoires showed none.

Template switching added a universal primer site, and cDNA bore unique molecular identifiers. Each CDR3 protein gets one entry after TCRdb re-called the 5' RACE reads with MiXCR. This table holds hundreds of thousands of distinct CDR3 sequences, roughly 8.6% found once. The CDR3 totals 14 residues. From germline, CDR1 is SQVTM and CDR2 ANQGSEA. V lost 5 bases and J 3 bases, leaving 16 bases between the germline ends. About this clonotype: Its target is not known.

This sample also appeared in a second study, on yellow fever vaccine responses in identical twins.

This TCR was sampled from a woman younger than 35 in good health. The rearrangement uses TRBV29-1 and TRBJ1-1; D not certain. The sequenced material came from memory (CD45RO+) T cells sorted from blood. CDR3 amino acids: CSVTGFVGYTEAFF. The DNA of the CDR3 is TGCAGCGTTACCGGGTTCGTTGGCTACACTGAAGCTTTCTTT.